Following are 3 T cell receptor beta chains from one sample sequenced in a study of cytomegalovirus exposure and HLA in healthy donors. The PCR employed 60 Vbeta primers together with 13 Jbeta primers. Measured with immunoSEQ multiplex PCR; TCRdb has only the in-frame clones, and not every one. Among about 180,000 clones listed, roughly 78% were seen once. Sequencing was done on a sample of PBMCs. These receptors all stem from a woman aged 25 to 39 in good health and CMV-seronegative.

The genes are TRBV5-1 and TRBJ2-7, with D tentatively TRBD1 (6 bases). CDR1 and CDR2 from the germline V gene are SGHRS and YFSETQ. The CDR3 spans 16 residues. Trimming removed 0 bases from V and 3 bases from J, with 16 bases in between. CDR3 sequence reads: CASSLGPGTSNYEQYF. Written as DNA, the CDR3 is TGCGCCAGCAGCTTGGGACCCGGGACATCTAACTACGAGCAGTACTTC.

The CDR3: CASSLGTGGGNQPQHF. CDR3 in DNA: TGCGCCAGCAGCCTCGGGACAGGGGGCGGAAATCAGCCCCAGCATTTT. The chain uses TRBV4-1 and TRBJ1-5; 12 bases align to TRBD1. This CDR3 is 16 amino acids long. V trimming: 4 bases; J trimming: 4 bases; junction bases outside the gene matches: 5. The germline CDR1 and CDR2 sequences are MGHRA and YSYEKL.

Concerning this clone: A junction boundary mismatches the germline segment, possibly from a read error. The rearrangement links TRBV25-1 to TRBJ2-3; a weak D match, TRBD1 (5 bases). This CDR3 region has 11 residues. Germline V gene data show CDR1 as MGHDK and CDR2 as SYGVNS. Here the CDR3 DNA reads TGTGCCAGCAGTGATCAGGGTGTGTGCCTCTTT. Its translation: CASSDQGVCLF.